These T cell receptor beta chains were read from a single sample in a study of cytomegalovirus exposure and HLA in healthy donors. Some clones are missing from TCRdb's copy, which holds only in-frame ones; the method was immunoSEQ multiplex PCR. This table holds 100,000 to 150,000 clones, over 9.5% found once. Sequenced material: PBMCs. These receptors were taken from a woman under 30 in good health and CMV-seropositive. Each CDR3 is given without its conserved first and last residue.

J,V,CDR3
TRBJ2-7,TRBV10-2,ASSEGTIYEQY
TRBJ2-7,TRBV19,ASSWGLAGHGQY
TRBJ2-7,TRBV9,ASSPYASSGKYEQY
TRBJ1-3,TRBV13,ASSLWHSGNTIY
TRBJ2-1,TRBV27,ASSLPTSGRDNEQF
TRBJ2-4,TRBV6-6,ASSWQEAKNIQY
TRBJ2-7,TRBV11-3,ASIIPDHISRRFEQY
TRBJ2-3,TRBV27,ASSSLSSADTQY
TRBJ2-5,TRBV5-4,ASSQRDFKETQY
TRBJ1-1,TRBV19,ASSIGQNTEAF
TRBJ2-7,TRBV13,ASSSPGVAGAYEQY
TRBJ1-1,TRBV6-6,ATVGTGAGDTEAF
TRBJ2-7,TRBV6-1,ASSGHPDGSYEQY
TRBJ2-7,TRBV29-1,SVDGLAGLYEQY
TRBJ2-3,TRBV4-1,ASRYTQGGFTDTQY